This record looks at one TCR beta chain sequence and its context. PCR primers comprised 60 Vbeta and 13 Jbeta primers. Assay used: immunoSEQ multiplex PCR; TCRdb lists only in-frame clones, some missing. Here the sample spans approximately 110,000 clones, roughly 70% being singletons. Healthy bone marrow donors made up the donors. The sample belongs to a study of cytomegalovirus exposure and HLA in healthy donors. CDR3 length: 14 residues. Trimming removed 5 bases from V and 6 bases from J, with 16 bases in between. Germline V gene data show CDR1 as SEHNR and CDR2 as FQNEAQ (reference sequence). This sequence originates from a woman in her 70s in good health and CMV-seropositive. The sequencing sample was made of PBMCs. This chain joins TRBV7-9 and TRBJ2-5; TRBD1 might be the D (6 bases). CDR3 amino acids: CASSPKTGEKTQYF. CDR3 DNA sequence: TGTGCCAGCAGCCCAAAGACAGGAGAAAAGACCCAGTACTTC. Variable domain in full (rest from reference TRBV7-9 and TRBJ2-5): DTGVSQNPRHKITKRGQNVTFRCDPISEHNRLYWYRQTLGQGPEFLTYFQNEAQLEKSRLLSDRFSAERPKGSFSTLEIQRTEQGDSAMYLCASSPKTGEKTQYFGPGTRLLVL.